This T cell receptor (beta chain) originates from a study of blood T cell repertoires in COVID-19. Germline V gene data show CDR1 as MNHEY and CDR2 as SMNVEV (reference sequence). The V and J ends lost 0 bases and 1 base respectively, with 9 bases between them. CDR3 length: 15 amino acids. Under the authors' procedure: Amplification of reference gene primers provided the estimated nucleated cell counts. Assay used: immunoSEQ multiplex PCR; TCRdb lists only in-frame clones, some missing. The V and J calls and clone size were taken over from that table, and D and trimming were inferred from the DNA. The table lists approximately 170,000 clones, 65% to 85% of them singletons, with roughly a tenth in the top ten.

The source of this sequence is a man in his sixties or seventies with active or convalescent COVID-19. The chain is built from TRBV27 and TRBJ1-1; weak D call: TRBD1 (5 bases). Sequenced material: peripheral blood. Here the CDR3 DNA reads TGTGCCAGCAGTTTATCTCGGACAACGAACACTGAAGCTTTCTTT. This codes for CASSLSRTTNTEAFF.